This entry concerns a single TCR beta chain. Sequencing used immunoSEQ multiplex PCR; TCRdb keeps in-frame clones, though not all of them. The table includes approximately 2.4 million clones, nearly 97% detected once. The data stem from a study of shared clonotypes between healthy human individuals. Trimming took 6 bases from V and 3 from J; bases not matched to a gene: 11. CDR3 length: 15 amino acids. Per germline, CDR1 MNHEY and CDR2 SVGAGI. Donors were healthy HIV-negative adults without recently reported acute infections or vaccinations. This sequence originates from a young man in good health. The chain combines TRBV6-5 with TRBJ2-7; 7 bases match TRBD1. Specimen: naive CD4+ T cells sorted from blood. Subset described: CD45RA+ positively selected. The CDR3 spells CASSQNRGRGYEQYF. Written as DNA, the CDR3 is TGTGCCAGCAGCCAAAACAGGGGACGGGGCTACGAGCAGTACTTC.